The 28 T cell receptor beta chains reported below all come from one sample, sequenced in a study of blood T cell repertoires in COVID-19. This table comes from immunoSEQ multiplex PCR, and its TCRdb copy is limited to in-frame clones, with some not included. The repertoire holds 100,000 to 150,000 clones, with about 89% as singletons. Material for sequencing was peripheral blood. The receptors here all came from a man aged 50 or older with active COVID-19.

This CDR3 is CASSGSGGSNQPQHF. For the CDR3, the DNA is TGTGCCAGCAGTGGCTCAGGGGGAAGCAATCAGCCCCAGCATTTT. J is TRBJ1-5 and V is TRBV6-6, with 7 bases lining up with TRBD1. The CDR3 totals 15 residues. CDR1 MNHNY and CDR2 SVGAGI come from the germline V gene (reference sequence). V trimming: 5 bases; J trimming: 1 base; junction bases outside the gene matches: 5.

This clone is a singleton in its sample. As DNA, the CDR3 is TGTGCCAGCAGTTTAGCCACTGGGAGCGAGCAGTTCTTC. The encoded protein is CASSLATGSEQFF. V and J are TRBV12-3 or TRBV12-4 and TRBJ2-1; D might be TRBD2 (5 bases). V was trimmed by 0 bases and J by 10 bases, leaving 10 bases between them. The CDR3 sequence is 13 residues long.

The chain carries TRBV7-7 and TRBJ2-1, with D hard to call. The CDR3 has 15 residues. Germline V gives CDR1 SSHAT, CDR2 FNYEAQ (reference sequence). Trimming shortened V by 5 bases and J by 6 bases, and 17 bases separated the two germline ends. In nucleotides, the CDR3 is TGTGCCAGCAGCCCAAACCCCGGCAGGATCAATGAGCAGTTCTTC. Residues: CASSPNPGRINEQFF.

The rearrangement uses TRBV6-5 and TRBJ1-5; TRBD1 might be the D (5 bases). CDR1 and CDR2 (germline): MNHEY, SVGAGI. Trimming removed 6 bases from V and 7 bases from J, with 16 bases in between. The CDR3 length is 14 residues. The CDR3, as DNA: TGTGCCAGCAGCCCCGGGGGGGGAGGCCAGCCCCAGCATTTT. This translates into CASSPGGGGQPQHF.

The CDR3 protein is CASRLAGDYNEQFF. Written as DNA, the CDR3 is TGTGCCAGCAGGCTAGCGGGGGACTACAATGAGCAGTTCTTC. The genes are TRBV6-4 and TRBJ2-1; 10 nucleotides line up with TRBD2. The CDR3 runs to 14 residues. Germline V gives CDR1 MRHNA, CDR2 SNTAGT. The V segment lost 6 bases and the J segment 3 bases; nucleotides outside the gene matches: 2.

The chain uses TRBV19 and TRBJ1-2, with a tentative D call TRBD1 (6 bases). Germline values: CDR1 LNHDA, CDR2 SQIVND (reference sequence). CDR3 length: 14 residues. V lost 4 bases and J 2 bases, leaving 11 bases between the germline ends. CDR3 sequence reads: CASSNPQGNYGYTF. DNA of the CDR3: TGTGCCAGTAGTAACCCCCAGGGGAACTATGGCTACACCTTC.

There are a few counts of this clone. This sequence joins TRBV5-1 and TRBJ1-2; 7 positions match TRBD1. V lost 1 base, J lost 6 bases, and 9 bases stayed unmatched. CDR3 size: 15 residues. Germline CDR1 is SGHRS and CDR2 is YFSETQ. CDR3 residues: CASSLRKGAVDGYTF. For the CDR3, the DNA is TGCGCCAGCAGCTTGCGGAAGGGGGCAGTGGATGGCTACACCTTC.

This chain uses TRBV7-9 with TRBJ2-3; 7 bases line up with TRBD2. Germline V gene sequence: CDR1 SEHNR, CDR2 FQNEAQ (reference sequence). V was clipped by 7 bases and J by 0 bases; unmatched bases: 4. The CDR3 length is 14 residues. CDR3 coding DNA: TGTGCCAGCACAGCCGGGGGGAGCACAGATACGCAGTATTTT. Translation gives CASTAGGSTDTQYF.

The genes are TRBV14 and TRBJ2-7; 8 bases line up with TRBD1. Germline-derived CDR1 and CDR2 are SGHDN and FVKESK. With V trimmed by 2 bases and J by 6 bases, 9 bases remained unmatched. The CDR3 loop spans 15 amino acids. CDR3 sequence reads: CASSQPGTGMGEQYF. The CDR3, as DNA: TGTGCCAGCAGCCAACCCGGGACAGGAATGGGCGAGCAGTACTTC.

CDR3 region: CASGLVPQLYGYTF. The CDR3 DNA reads TGTGCTAGTGGTTTGGTACCCCAGTTATATGGCTACACCTTC. J is TRBJ1-2 and V is TRBV12-5; unclear D gene. Germline V gene sequence: CDR1 LGHNT, CDR2 FRNRAP. The V end was cut by 0 bases, the J end by 5 bases, with 10 bases between. The CDR3 is made up of 14 amino acids. The variable domain in full, completed from reference TRBV12-5 and TRBJ1-2, reads DARVTQTPRHKVTEMGQEVTMRCQPILGHNTVFWYRQTMMQGLELLAYFRNRAPLDDSGMPKDRFSAEMPDATLATLKIQPSEPRDSAVYFCASGLVPQLYGYTFGSGTRLTVV.

This clone has only one observation. The rearrangement uses TRBV3-1 (or the pseudogene TRBV3-2) and TRBJ2-7; maybe TRBD2 (6 bases). CDR1 and CDR2 (germline): LGHDT, YNNKEL (reference sequence). This CDR3 has 13 residues. V lost 1 base and J 6 bases, leaving 10 bases between the germline ends. CDR3 sequence (DNA): TGTGCCAGCAGCCAAGGGGGGGTCGGCGAGCAGTACTTC. Its protein product is CASSQGGVGEQYF.

The CDR3 sequence is CSVVLQGYEQYF. The CDR3 DNA follows: TGCAGCGTCGTTTTACAGGGCTACGAGCAGTACTTC. The rearrangement links TRBV29-1 to TRBJ2-7, with TRBD1 as a possible D gene (6 bases). The CDR3 contains 12 residues. The germline V and J ends were trimmed by 6 bases and 3 bases, with 12 bases remaining between them. Germline loops: CDR1 SQVTM, CDR2 ANQGSEA.

The chain is built from TRBV3-1 (or the pseudogene TRBV3-2) and TRBJ2-7, with 8 bases fitting TRBD1. This CDR3 spans 16 amino acids. With V trimmed by 0 bases and J by 1 base, 5 bases remained unmatched. The germline CDR1 and CDR2 sequences are LGHDT and YNNKEL (reference sequence). The CDR3 loop is CASSQDWTGRSYEQYF. The DNA for the CDR3 is TGTGCCAGCAGCCAAGATTGGACAGGGCGGTCCTACGAGCAGTACTTC.

The chain employs TRBV5-1 and TRBJ2-7; TRBD1 matches at 9 bases. Germline CDR1 reads SGHRS; CDR2 reads YFSETQ. The CDR3 is made up of 14 amino acids. The ends lost 3 bases at V and 0 bases at J; junction bases unmatched: 1. This CDR3 is CASSSDRGSYEQYF. The CDR3, as DNA: TGCGCCAGCAGCTCGGACAGGGGCTCCTACGAGCAGTACTTC.

V and J are TRBV18 and TRBJ1-2; D may be TRBD1 (5 bases). Germline V lookup: CDR1 KGHSH, CDR2 LQKENI. V was pared by 2 bases and J by 3 bases, with 13 bases between. The CDR3 sequence is 15 residues long. In DNA form, the CDR3 reads TGTGCCAGCTCACCAGGGTTTGTAGGGGACTATGGCTACACCTTC. Its translation is CASSPGFVGDYGYTF.

The chain couples TRBV7-3 to TRBJ2-1, with 12 bases lining up with TRBD2. V trimming: 5 bases; J trimming: 1 base; junction bases outside the gene matches: 3. CDR1 SGHTA and CDR2 FQGTGA come from the germline V gene. The CDR3 contains 16 residues. For the CDR3, the DNA is TGTGCCAGCAGCCCACTAGCGGGGGGATCCTACAATGAGCAGTTCTTC. This sequence encodes CASSPLAGGSYNEQFF.

The sample holds one count of this clone. In nucleotides, the CDR3 is TGCGCCAGCAGCTTGGACAGGGCAATGAACACTGAAGCTTTCTTT. Translating gives CASSLDRAMNTEAFF. The chain couples TRBV5-1 to TRBJ1-1, with TRBD1 as a possible D gene (6 bases). The germline gives CDR1 SGHRS, CDR2 YFSETQ. The CDR3 consists of 15 residues. V was clipped by 0 bases and J by 0 bases, with 9 bases between them.

The chain combines TRBV7-2 with TRBJ1-5, with D perhaps TRBD1 (6 bases). Germline lookup yields CDR1 SGHTA and CDR2 FQGNSA. V gave up 5 bases and J gave up 0 bases, with 11 bases separating them. The CDR3 is 15 residues long. This CDR3 is CASSPGQHSNQPQHF. CDR3 coding DNA: TGTGCCAGCAGCCCCGGACAGCATAGCAATCAGCCCCAGCATTTT.

V is TRBV15 and J is TRBJ1-5; tentative D call: TRBD1 (5 bases). This CDR3 comprises 16 residues. CDR1 and CDR2 (germline): LNHNV, YYDKDF (reference sequence). Deletions cut 1 base from V and 2 bases from J, with 12 bases between. CDR3 nucleotides: TGTGCCACCAGCAGAGGGGGTCAGGGCGGCAATCAGCCCCAGCATTTT. Residues: CATSRGGQGGNQPQHF.

This sequence joins TRBV7-9 and TRBJ1-1; 9 positions agree with TRBD1. The CDR3 is 18 residues long. Looked up from germline, CDR1 is SEHNR and CDR2 is FQNEAQ (reference sequence). The V and J ends lost 1 base and 1 base, in that order; junction bases with no gene match: 10. The CDR3 DNA reads TGTGCCAGCAGCTTAGGGGGTAGGACAGGGGAGAGGAACACTGAAGCTTTCTTT. Amino acids: CASSLGGRTGERNTEAFF. Looking up the rest from reference TRBV7-9 and TRBJ1-1 gives the full variable domain: DTGVSQNPRHKITKRGQNVTFRCDPISEHNRLYWYRQTLGQGPEFLTYFQNEAQLEKSRLLSDRFSAERPKGSFSTLEIQRTEQGDSAMYLCASSLGGRTGERNTEAFFGQGTRLTVV.

The chain employs TRBV7-2 and TRBJ2-7; D is unclear. V dropped 6 bases and J dropped 0 bases, with 15 bases sitting between them. The CDR3 contains 15 residues. Per germline, CDR1 SGHTA and CDR2 FQGNSA. The CDR3 loop reads CASSQSRGASYEQYF. The CDR3 nucleotides read TGTGCCAGCAGTCAATCGCGCGGAGCCTCCTACGAGCAGTACTTC.

The gene calls are TRBV18 and TRBJ2-5; 8 nucleotides agree with TRBD2. CDR1 is KGHSH, CDR2 LQKENI, per germline. This CDR3 spans 13 amino acids. Germline trimming cut 3 bases from V and 5 bases from J; bases unmatched to any gene: 2. The CDR3 DNA reads as TGTGCCAGCTCACCGACTAGCGAGGAGACCCAGTACTTC. It codes for CASSPTSEETQYF.

The chain employs TRBV10-3 and TRBJ1-5; 7 nucleotides align to TRBD1. The trim removed 0 bases at V and 2 bases at J, leaving 1 base unmatched. This CDR3 spans 15 amino acids. Germline CDR1 reads ENHRY; CDR2 reads SYGVKD. The CDR3 spells CAISESGGRNQPQHF. Written as DNA, the CDR3 is TGTGCCATCAGTGAGTCAGGGGGCCGCAATCAGCCCCAGCATTTT.

V is TRBV5-1 and J is TRBJ2-7, with TRBD2 identical over 7 bases. CDR3 length: 18 residues. Germline-derived CDR1 and CDR2 are SGHRS and YFSETQ. V gave up 4 bases and J gave up 4 bases; unmatched junction bases: 20. CDR3 residues: CASSPGRTEAGVRYEQYF. CDR3 DNA sequence: TGCGCCAGCAGCCCAGGAAGGACTGAGGCGGGGGTACGGTACGAGCAGTACTTC.

This sequence joins TRBV7-9 and TRBJ1-2, with a possible D match to TRBD1 (6 bases). V lost 7 bases and J 4 bases, leaving 10 bases between the germline ends. CDR3 length equals 12 residues. Looked up from germline, CDR1 is SEHNR and CDR2 is FQNEAQ (reference sequence). The CDR3 reads CASTVDSYGYTF. CDR3 bases: TGTGCCAGCACCGTGGACAGCTATGGCTACACCTTC.

The chain couples TRBV19 to TRBJ1-1; D is perhaps TRBD1 (6 bases). The germline gives CDR1 LNHDA, CDR2 SQIVND (reference sequence). The ends were cut back, 4 bases at V and 0 bases at J, with 24 bases in the middle. The length of the CDR3 is 19 residues. The CDR3 reads CASSREGRGSLTMNTEAFF. CDR3 bases: TGTGCCAGTAGTAGAGAAGGCAGGGGCAGCCTAACGATGAACACTGAAGCTTTCTTT. The variable domain in full, completed from reference TRBV19 and TRBJ1-1, reads DGGITQSPKYLFRKEGQNVTLSCEQNLNHDAMYWYRQDPGQGLRLIYYSQIVNDFQKGDIAEGYSVSREKKESFPLTVTSAQKNPTAFYLCASSREGRGSLTMNTEAFFGQGTRLTVV.

This clone was found a few times. The chain employs TRBV29-1 and TRBJ2-7, with 7 bases lining up with TRBD1. The CDR3 spans 13 residues. Germline V lookup: CDR1 SQVTM, CDR2 ANQGSEA. The V gene end was trimmed by 4 bases and the J gene end by 2 bases; junction bases not matched to a gene: 5. CDR3 protein: CSVGGTVTYEQYF. The CDR3 nucleotides read TGCAGCGTTGGGGGGACAGTAACCTACGAGCAGTACTTC.

This clone was seen a single time. The genes are TRBV27 and TRBJ1-5; D possibly corresponds to TRBD1 (6 bases). V lost 5 bases and J lost 4, with 9 bases in between. CDR1 is MNHEY, CDR2 SMNVEV, per germline (reference sequence). The length of the CDR3 is 13 residues. Here the CDR3 reads CASSRTVNQPQHF. CDR3 sequence (DNA): TGTGCCAGCAGTCGGACAGTTAATCAGCCCCAGCATTTT.